This entry describes one T cell receptor (beta chain). The CDR3 covers 16 residues. The ends lost 5 bases at V and 1 base at J; junction bases unmatched: 6. Germline V gene sequence: CDR1 SGHTA, CDR2 FQGTGA. Libraries were prepared by immunoSEQ multiplex PCR; TCRdb keeps only in-frame clonotypes and omits some of them. Counted here are approximately 150,000 clones, 96% occurring once; the ten biggest clones make up 1%. This sample stems from a study of control samples from healthy donors and cancer patients. The genes are TRBV7-3 and TRBJ1-3; 9 bases fit TRBD1. This clonotype was obtained from a woman aged 25 to 45 in good health. The sample was blood. The CDR3 DNA is TGTGCCAGCAGCATGGGGACAGGGTTGTCTGGAAACACCATATATTTT. Amino acids: CASSMGTGLSGNTIYF.